Listed below are T cell receptor beta chains from one sample, sequenced in a study of T cell responses to AZD1222 COVID-19 vaccine. Assay: immunoSEQ multiplex PCR; the TCRdb copy retains only in-frame clones and omits some. Of about 150,000 clones listed, 90% are singletons. This material consisted of peripheral blood, taken on day 0 of AZD1222 vaccination. The origin of the receptors is an adult in good health. Each CDR3 is given with its conserved first and last residue. D genes are given only for firm matches. Some rows have no size entry. The others give once, few or many, or a class for an expanded clone.

J: TRBJ2-7; V: TRBV6-5; D: -; size: -; DNA: TGTGCCAGCAGTCCCGCTAGGGTCTACGAGCAGTACTTC; CDR3: CASSPARVYEQYF
J: TRBJ2-1; V: TRBV18; D: -; size: -; DNA: TGTGCCAGCTCACCAGAGGGGGCGGGAAGCTCCTACAATGAGCAGTTCTTC; CDR3: CASSPEGAGSSYNEQFF
J: TRBJ1-2; V: TRBV18; D: -; size: -; DNA: TGTGCCAGCTCACCGATGGAGGGTTATGGCTACACCTTC; CDR3: CASSPMEGYGYTF
J: TRBJ2-3; V: TRBV28; D: TRBD2; size: -; DNA: TGTGCCAGCAGTTTCATTGGAAGCGGGGACACAGATACGCAGTATTTT; CDR3: CASSFIGSGDTDTQYF
J: TRBJ2-1; V: TRBV6-1; D: TRBD1; size: -; DNA: TGTGCCAGCAGTGAGCCCAGGGGGCCCTCCTACAATGAGCAGTTCTTC; CDR3: CASSEPRGPSYNEQFF
J: TRBJ2-7; V: TRBV19; D: -; size: -; DNA: TGTGCCAGTAGTTCGGGGGGAGGGGGTTACGAGCAGTACTTC; CDR3: CASSSGGGGYEQYF
J: TRBJ2-1; V: TRBV27; D: -; size: once; DNA: TGTGCCAGCAGTCCGAAGTTGAATGAGCAGTTCTTC; CDR3: CASSPKLNEQFF
J: TRBJ2-7; V: TRBV9; D: TRBD2; size: -; DNA: TGTGCCAGCAGCGGCCCGGGACTAGCCTACGAGCAGTACTTC; CDR3: CASSGPGLAYEQYF
J: TRBJ2-5; V: TRBV2; D: -; size: -; DNA: TGTGCCAGCAGACAGCGGGAGACCCAGTACTTC; CDR3: CASRQRETQYF
J: TRBJ2-2; V: TRBV18; D: -; size: -; DNA: TGTGCCAGCTCACCGCAGAACACCGGGGAGCTGTTTTTT; CDR3: CASSPQNTGELFF
J: TRBJ1-5; V: TRBV28; D: -; size: -; DNA: TGTGCCAGCAGTTTATTATCCCAGGGGTTCACAAATCAGCCCCAGCATTTT; CDR3: CASSLLSQGFTNQPQHF
J: TRBJ2-1; V: TRBV19; D: -; size: -; DNA: TGTGCCAGTAGCCTAGCTAGGACGATCTACAATGAGCAGTTCTTC; CDR3: CASSLARTIYNEQFF
J: TRBJ1-4; V: TRBV28; D: TRBD1; size: -; DNA: TGTGCCAGCCTGCGACAGGGAGCGGGGGGGAAACTGTTTTTT; CDR3: CASLRQGAGGKLFF
J: TRBJ2-1; V: TRBV15; D: TRBD2; size: -; DNA: TGTGCCACCAGCAGAGATTATATGGGGACTAGTGTGGCTGAGCAGTTCTTC; CDR3: CATSRDYMGTSVAEQFF
J: TRBJ2-1; V: TRBV27; D: TRBD2; size: -; DNA: TGTGCCAGCAGTATGAGATTAGCGGGAGGAGCCTACAATGAGCAGTTCTTC; CDR3: CASSMRLAGGAYNEQFF
J: TRBJ2-5; V: TRBV5-1; D: -; size: -; DNA: TGCGCCAGCAGCGAGGGACTGCAAGAGACCCAGTACTTC; CDR3: CASSEGLQETQYF
J: TRBJ1-6; V: TRBV4-2; D: TRBD1; size: -; DNA: TGTGCCAGCAGCGAAGCGGGACAGGGGGATTCACCCCTCCACTTT; CDR3: CASSEAGQGDSPLHF
J: TRBJ2-7; V: TRBV11-2; D: -; size: -; DNA: TGTGCCAGCAGCTCCCCGGTAAGCGGGCACGAGCAGTACTTC; CDR3: CASSSPVSGHEQYF
J: TRBJ1-3; V: TRBV6-6; D: -; size: -; DNA: TGTGCCAGCAGGCAGGACACGCTCGGTGGAAACACCATATATTTT; CDR3: CASRQDTLGGNTIYF
J: TRBJ2-1; V: TRBV29-1; D: TRBD2; size: -; DNA: TGCAGCGTTGAAACTAGCGGGTCCTACAATGAGCAGTTCTTC; CDR3: CSVETSGSYNEQFF
J: TRBJ2-1; V: TRBV19; D: -; size: -; DNA: TGTGCCAGTAGGTCAGCGGACTCCTACAATGAGCAGTTCTTC; CDR3: CASRSADSYNEQFF
J: TRBJ1-1; V: TRBV4-3; D: -; size: -; DNA: TGCGCCAGCAGCCAAGATAGAAGGGTGTACACTGAAGCTTTCTTT; CDR3: CASSQDRRVYTEAFF
J: TRBJ2-3; V: TRBV19; D: TRBD2; size: -; DNA: TGTGCCAGTAGTATAGATTGGGGGACTAGTCGGCAGTATTTT; CDR3: CASSIDWGTSRQYF
J: TRBJ2-1; V: TRBV11-2; D: TRBD2; size: once; DNA: TGTGCCAGCAGCTTAGCCCCCGTTGCTAGCGGGAGTTCTTACAATGAGCAGTTCTTC; CDR3: CASSLAPVASGSSYNEQFF
J: TRBJ2-1; V: TRBV6-2/TRBV6-3; D: TRBD2; size: -; DNA: TGTGCCAGCAGTTCCATAGCGGGAGGGTACAATGAGCAGTTCTTC; CDR3: CASSSIAGGYNEQFF
J: TRBJ1-1; V: TRBV5-1; D: -; size: -; DNA: TGCGCCAGCAGCTTGGCTCCCGGACAGACCACTGAAGCTTTCTTT; CDR3: CASSLAPGQTTEAFF
J: TRBJ1-1; V: TRBV7-8; D: -; size: -; DNA: TGTGCCAGCAGCCCCCTAGGGTGGGCCTCGAACACTGAAGCTTTCTTT; CDR3: CASSPLGWASNTEAFF
J: TRBJ1-3; V: TRBV28; D: -; size: -; DNA: TGTGCCAGCAGTTTCGTCCGCGCGGGACCCCCCACGTCGGGTGGAAACACCATATATTTT; CDR3: CASSFVRAGPPTSGGNTIYF
J: TRBJ1-1; V: TRBV6-2/TRBV6-3; D: -; size: -; DNA: TGTGCCAGCAGTTACGGAAGAATGAACACTGAAGCTTTCTTT; CDR3: CASSYGRMNTEAFF
J: TRBJ2-1; V: TRBV19; D: TRBD2; size: -; DNA: TGTGCCAGTAGTGACGGGACTAGCGGGACCTATGAGCAGTTCTTC; CDR3: CASSDGTSGTYEQFF
J: TRBJ2-6; V: TRBV27; D: -; size: -; DNA: TGTGCCAGCAGCCAACGTTCGGCCCTCACCTTTATGGGCTCTGGGGCCAACGTCCTGACTTTC; CDR3: CASSQRSALTFMGSGANVLTF
J: TRBJ1-4; V: TRBV11-2; D: -; size: -; DNA: TGTGCCAGCAGCTACCCGGGACCCAAATTGGGGGAAAAACTGTTTTTT; CDR3: CASSYPGPKLGEKLFF
J: TRBJ1-1; V: TRBV25-1; D: -; size: -; DNA: TGTGCCAGCAGTGAAACCGGGAGACTGAACACTGAAGCTTTCTTT; CDR3: CASSETGRLNTEAFF
J: TRBJ1-2; V: TRBV10-3; D: -; size: -; DNA: TGTGCCATCAGTTACGACTCCAACAGGGCCGCACGCGGCTACACCTTC; CDR3: CAISYDSNRAARGYTF
J: TRBJ2-7; V: TRBV28; D: -; size: -; DNA: TGTGCCAGCAGGGATGCGGACTCCTACGAGCAGTACTTC; CDR3: CASRDADSYEQYF